This record looks at one T cell receptor (beta chain) sequence and its context. Its antigen is unidentified. Sequencing used immunoSEQ multiplex PCR; TCRdb keeps in-frame clones, though not all of them. The sample shows approximately 70,000 clones, approximately 78% of them seen only once. This sample was included in a study of OX40 agonist ivuxolimab in advanced cancers. Study-wide findings and caveats: Dose levels from 0.1 to 3.0 mg/kg saw CD4+ and CD8+ blood T cells expand clonally by week 6.

Germline V gene data show CDR1 as MNHNY and CDR2 as SVGAGI (reference sequence). CDR3 length equals 10 residues. V dropped 8 bases and J dropped 7 bases, with 8 bases sitting between them. The chain uses TRBV6-6 and TRBJ1-1, with a weak D call TRBD1 (5 bases). The specimen was CD4+ or CD8+ T cells sorted from blood, collected in a trial of the OX40 agonist ivuxolimab. The clonotype originates from an adult with an advanced solid tumor such as melanoma, head and neck, liver or kidney cancer. CDR3 sequence reads: CASGRGEAFF. For the CDR3, the DNA is TGTGCCAGCGGTAGGGGTGAAGCTTTCTTT.